This paragraph covers one T cell receptor (beta chain) sequence. Its antigen is unidentified. This CDR3 comprises 15 residues. Germline V gene lookup returns CDR1 MNHNS and CDR2 SASEGT. The trim removed 4 bases at V and 0 bases at J, leaving 5 bases unmatched. This record belongs to a study of a mutant IDH1 vaccine in newly diagnosed glioma. Turning to the study itself: Either 4-6 weeks after radiotherapy alone or alongside temozolomide, vaccination was begun.

Profiling relied on immunoSEQ multiplex PCR, and the TCRdb table lists in-frame clones only, not all of them. The sample records 40,000 or so clones, 70% to 90% being singletons. Whole-study findings and limits: The study observed vaccine-induced immune responses in 90% to 95% of patients.

Stated time point: week 5, during vaccination. Each vaccine dose was 300 ug of mutant IDH1 20-mer peptide, with topical imiquimod. Sequencing used PBMCs, obtained from a glioma patient whose treatment included an IDH1 peptide vaccine. The origin of this receptor is a man aged 40-50 years with glioma. This chain connects TRBV6-1 to TRBJ1-1; 7 nucleotides match TRBD1. CDR3 in DNA: TGTGCCAGCAGTGGTGGGACAGCTATGAACACTGAAGCTTTCTTT. The encoded protein is CASSGGTAMNTEAFF.